The clone carrying this TCR beta chain was counted many times. One entry per CDR3 protein, called by TCRdb with MiXCR from the 5' RACE reads. The sample has around 40,000 distinct CDR3 sequences, 5.9% seen once; the top ten hold around 5%. The data are from a study of early T cells in non-severe SARS-CoV-2 infection. After removal of 6 bases from V and 10 bases from J, the junction contained 3 bases not matched to a gene. Germline loops: CDR1 DFQATT, CDR2 SNEGSKA (reference sequence). The CDR3 covers 10 residues. The chain uses TRBV20-1 and TRBJ2-1, with 7 bases fitting TRBD2. Source material: whole blood. This clonotype was sampled from an adult who was a healthcare worker with PCR-confirmed SARS-CoV-2 infection or an uninfected control (not recorded which). In nucleotides, the CDR3 is TGCAGTGCACTTAGCGGGGAGCAGTTCTTC. Translated, it gives CSALSGEQFF.